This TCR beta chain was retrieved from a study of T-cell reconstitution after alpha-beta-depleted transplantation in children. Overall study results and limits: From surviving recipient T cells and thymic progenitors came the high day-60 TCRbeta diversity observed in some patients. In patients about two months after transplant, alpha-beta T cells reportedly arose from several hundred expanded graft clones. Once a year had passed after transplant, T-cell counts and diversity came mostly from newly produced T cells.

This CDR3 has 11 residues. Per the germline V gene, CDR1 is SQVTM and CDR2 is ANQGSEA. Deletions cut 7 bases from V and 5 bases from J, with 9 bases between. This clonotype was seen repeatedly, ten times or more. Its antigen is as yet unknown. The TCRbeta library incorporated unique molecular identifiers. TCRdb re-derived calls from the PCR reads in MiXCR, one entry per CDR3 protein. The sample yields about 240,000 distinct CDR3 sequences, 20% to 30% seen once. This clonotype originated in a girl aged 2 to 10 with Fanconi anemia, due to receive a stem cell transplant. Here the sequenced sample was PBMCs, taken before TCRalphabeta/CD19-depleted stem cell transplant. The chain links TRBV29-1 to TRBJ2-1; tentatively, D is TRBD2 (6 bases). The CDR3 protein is CSARRDNEQFF. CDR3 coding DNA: TGCAGCGCGAGGAGGGACAATGAGCAGTTCTTC.